The 31 T cell receptor beta chains listed next were all sequenced from one sample in a study of technical replicates of blood from several donors. Sequencing used immunoSEQ multiplex PCR; TCRdb keeps in-frame clones, though not all of them. The data hold about 60,000 clones, with about 91% observed a single time. Sequenced material: PBMCs. The receptors come from a human donor in good health. Some clones in this sample may be carry-over from other donors' samples.

The chain employs TRBV7-2 and TRBJ2-7; TRBD1 matches 8 bases. The V gene end was trimmed by 5 bases and the J gene end by 4 bases; junction bases not matched to a gene: 10. The CDR3 is 15 amino acids. Germline V gene data show CDR1 as SGHTA and CDR2 as FQGNSA. The CDR3 region has the DNA TGTGCCAGCAGCGCGGGCCAGGGGGCGATATACGAGCAGTACTTC. Translating gives CASSAGQGAIYEQYF.

The chain employs TRBV4-1 and TRBJ1-1, with D unclear. The CDR3 is 15 amino acids. Germline CDR1 reads MGHRA; CDR2 reads YSYEKL. Deletions cut 5 bases from V and 4 bases from J, with 17 bases between. CDR3 residues: CASSTPRGDRTEAFF. The CDR3 bases are TGCGCCAGCAGCACCCCCCGGGGAGATCGCACTGAAGCTTTCTTT.

The CDR3 nucleotides read TGCGCCAGCAGCCAATTCGGAGGAGATACGCAGTATTTT. Amino acids: CASSQFGGDTQYF. J is TRBJ2-3 and V is TRBV4-3, with D tentatively TRBD2 (5 bases). The CDR3 is made up of 13 amino acids. V was cut by 2 bases and J by 5 bases, with 8 bases left in between. Germline CDR1 reads LGHNA; CDR2 reads YSLEER.

This clone is a singleton in its sample. This sequence joins TRBV4-3 and TRBJ2-1; TRBD2 aligns across 9 bases. The CDR3 covers 19 residues. V dropped 0 bases and J dropped 8; count of bases not matched to a gene: 17. Germline V CDR1 and CDR2: LGHNA, YSLEER. As DNA, the CDR3 is TGCGCCAGCAGCCAAGAGCTACCACCGACCGGGACTAGCTTAGATGAGCAGTTCTTC. It codes for CASSQELPPTGTSLDEQFF.

This chain joins TRBV10-3 and TRBJ1-2, with TRBD1 matching over 8 bases. CDR3 length equals 15 residues. V lost 4 bases and J lost 1; bases outside the gene matches: 5. Germline CDR1 reads ENHRY; CDR2 reads SYGVKD. Here the CDR3 reads CAISGTGQDNYGYTF. The CDR3 DNA reads TGTGCCATCAGTGGAACGGGACAGGATAACTATGGCTACACCTTC.

This clone was seen a single time. The V call is TRBV7-9, the J call TRBJ1-3, with D unresolved. Trimming left V 4 bases short and J 0 bases short, with 13 bases between. Germline V gives CDR1 SEHNR, CDR2 FQNEAQ (reference sequence). The CDR3 is 16 residues long. For the CDR3, the DNA is TGTGCCAGCAGCTCACCCCTTCTAAGCTCTGGAAACACCATATATTTT. It codes for CASSSPLLSSGNTIYF. Filled out from reference TRBV7-9 and TRBJ1-3, the complete variable domain reads DTGVSQNPRHKITKRGQNVTFRCDPISEHNRLYWYRQTLGQGPEFLTYFQNEAQLEKSRLLSDRFSAERPKGSFSTLEIQRTEQGDSAMYLCASSSPLLSSGNTIYFGEGSWLTVV.

The table lists this clone with a count of one. This sequence joins TRBV10-3 and TRBJ2-5; 12 positions match TRBD2. V lost 7 bases to trimming and J lost 1 base; unmatched junction nucleotides: 4. The CDR3 spans 15 residues. Per germline, CDR1 ENHRY and CDR2 SYGVKD. The CDR3 sequence: CAIKRTSGAQETQYF. The CDR3 DNA follows: TGTGCCATCAAAAGGACTAGCGGGGCCCAAGAGACCCAGTACTTC.

As concerns this clone: The junction departs from germline at one end; a sequencing error may be responsible. The chain recombines TRBV19 with TRBJ1-6; possible D gene TRBD1, 6 bases. This CDR3 spans 14 amino acids. Germline-derived CDR1 and CDR2 are LNHDA and SQIVND (reference sequence). In nucleotides, the CDR3 is TGTGCTAGTAGTTTTCAGGACAGAACATCACCCCTCCACTTT. Translating it yields CASSFQDRTSPLHF.

The CDR3 here is CASSQTGGIGHTEAFF. The DNA of the CDR3 is TGTGCCAGCAGCCAGACAGGGGGCATTGGTCACACTGAAGCTTTCTTT. The chain is built from TRBV14 and TRBJ1-1, with 10 nucleotides matching TRBD1. This CDR3 comprises 16 residues. The V segment lost 3 bases and the J segment 3 bases; nucleotides outside the gene matches: 7. Looked up from germline, CDR1 is SGHDN and CDR2 is FVKESK. Full variable domain (missing parts from reference TRBV14 and TRBJ1-1): EAGVTQFPSHSVIEKGQTVTLRCDPISGHDNLYWYRRVMGKEIKFLLHFVKESKQDESGMPNNRFLAERTGGTYSTLKVQPAELEDSGVYFCASSQTGGIGHTEAFFGQGTRLTVV.

This chain links TRBV6-1 with TRBJ1-2; D call uncertain. Trimming took off 0 bases at V and 8 bases at J, with 13 bases between the two ends. Per the germline V gene, CDR1 is MNHNS and CDR2 is SASEGT. The CDR3 length is 14 residues. CDR3 coding DNA: TGTGCCAGCAGTGAAGCGCTTCGGGGAAGGGGCTACACCTTC. Protein sequence: CASSEALRGRGYTF.

The J gene is TRBJ2-3, the V gene TRBV5-1, with 10 bases that match TRBD2. Trimming at V came to 3 bases and at J to 6 bases, leaving 7 bases not matched to a gene. This CDR3 has 15 amino acids. Germline CDR1 SGHRS, CDR2 YFSETQ. The CDR3 loop is CASSSSGGAGDTQYF. Here the CDR3 DNA reads TGCGCCAGCAGCTCGAGCGGGGGGGCGGGGGATACGCAGTATTTT.

This rearrangement joins TRBV7-6 to TRBJ1-2; weak D call: TRBD1 (5 bases). The V end was cut by 5 bases, the J end by 0 bases, with 19 bases between. The CDR3 length is 17 residues. CDR1 is SGHVS and CDR2 is FNYEAQ in the germline V gene. This CDR3 is CASSPRWGRQANYGYTF. The CDR3 nucleotides read TGTGCCAGCAGCCCGCGGTGGGGCAGGCAAGCTAACTATGGCTACACCTTC.

J is TRBJ1-1 and V is TRBV6-1; D not resolved. Germline V gene lookup returns CDR1 MNHNS and CDR2 SASEGT. V was trimmed by 2 bases and J by 4 bases, leaving 17 bases between them. The CDR3 has 16 amino acids. The CDR3 reads CASSERITEIITEAFF. In DNA form, the CDR3 reads TGTGCCAGCAGTGAAAGGATAACAGAGATAATCACTGAAGCTTTCTTT.

V gene TRBV7-9 combines with J gene TRBJ2-1, with D possibly TRBD1 on 5 matching bases. V was trimmed by 1 base and J by 7 bases, leaving 11 bases between them. CDR1 and CDR2 from the germline V gene are SEHNR and FQNEAQ (reference sequence). This CDR3 is built from 14 residues. CDR3 protein: CASSLVQGLNEQFF. CDR3 bases: TGTGCCAGCAGCTTAGTTCAGGGTTTGAATGAGCAGTTCTTC.

This chain joins TRBV4-1 and TRBJ1-1; no clear D. V was cut by 0 bases and J by 6 bases, with 2 bases left in between. CDR3 length equals 11 residues. Germline V gene lookup returns CDR1 MGHRA and CDR2 YSYEKL. The CDR3 sequence: CASSQDAEAFF. The CDR3 nucleotides are TGCGCCAGCAGCCAAGACGCTGAAGCTTTCTTT.

J is TRBJ2-1 and V is TRBV19; TRBD1 might be the D (5 bases). This CDR3 is built from 15 residues. The germline V gene has CDR1 LNHDA and CDR2 SQIVND (reference sequence). Trimming took 1 base from V and 5 from J, leaving 12 bases between them. The CDR3 region has the DNA TGTGCCAGTAGTATAGGGGGCCCCATCAACAATGAGCAGTTCTTC. It specifies CASSIGGPINNEQFF.

V and J are TRBV2 and TRBJ1-5, with D possibly being TRBD1 (6 bases). The CDR3 has 14 amino acids. Trimming removed 6 bases from V and 4 bases from J, with 13 bases in between. Germline lookup yields CDR1 SNHLY and CDR2 FYNNEI. CDR3 DNA sequence: TGTGCCAGCAGCGCTACAGGGTTAAATCAGCCCCAGCATTTT. Translation gives CASSATGLNQPQHF. Full variable domain (remainder filled in from reference TRBV2 and TRBJ1-5): EPEVTQTPSHQVTQMGQEVILRCVPISNHLYFYWYRQILGQKVEFLVSFYNNEISEKSEIFDDQFSVERPDGSNFTLKIRSTKLEDSAMYFCASSATGLNQPQHFGDGTRLSIL.

A note on this clone: One junction end disagrees with the germline gene, perhaps due to a read error. V is TRBV7-2 and J is TRBJ2-7; no clear D gene. This CDR3 has 15 amino acids. CDR1 is SGHTA and CDR2 is FQGNSA in the germline V gene. The CDR3 nucleotides read TGTGCTAGCAGCTTAGCCACAACCTACTATTACGAGCAGTACTTC. Its protein is CASSLATTYYYEQYF. Combining the CDR3 with reference TRBV7-2 and TRBJ2-7 gives the whole variable domain GAGVSQSPSNKVTEKGKDVELRCDPISGHTALYWYRQSLGQGLEFLIYFQGNSAPDKSGLPSDRFSAERTGGSVSTLTIQRTQQEDSAVYLCASSLATTYYYEQYFGPGTRLTVT.

The chain uses TRBV19 and TRBJ1-6; 7 nucleotides match TRBD1. Germline CDR1 and CDR2: LNHDA and SQIVND (reference sequence). J was trimmed by 5 bases and V by 7 bases; bases with no gene match: 5. This CDR3 has 14 amino acids. The CDR3: CASKSDRNNSPLHF. In nucleotides, the CDR3 is TGTGCCAGTAAATCGGACAGGAATAATTCACCCCTCCACTTT.

CDR3 sequence: CASTLAGELFF. CDR3 coding DNA: TGTGCCAGCACCCTTGCCGGGGAGCTGTTTTTT. This rearrangement joins TRBV6-6 to TRBJ2-2; D remains unclear. The CDR3 is made up of 11 amino acids. Trimming pared 7 bases from V and 6 bases from J, leaving 6 bases between. The germline V gene encodes CDR1 MNHNY and CDR2 SVGAGI (reference sequence).

The gene calls are TRBV7-2 and TRBJ2-5; D gene unclear. CDR3 length: 14 amino acids. Trimming cost V 4 bases and J 5 bases, with 14 bases left between them. Germline loops: CDR1 SGHTA, CDR2 FQGNSA. The CDR3 sequence: CASSSTVLPETQYF. Written as DNA, the CDR3 is TGTGCCAGCAGCTCCACAGTACTTCCGGAGACCCAGTACTTC.

The chain carries TRBV7-9 and TRBJ2-7, with D perhaps TRBD1 (6 bases). Trimming removed 5 bases from V and 6 bases from J, with 17 bases in between. The CDR3 sequence is 14 residues long. Germline-derived CDR1 and CDR2 are SEHNR and FQNEAQ (reference sequence). CDR3 in amino acids: CASSGRDTAAEQYF. The DNA of the CDR3 is TGTGCCAGCAGCGGCCGGGACACAGCGGCCGAGCAGTACTTC.

This chain connects TRBV30 to TRBJ1-1, with D hard to call. This CDR3 has 15 residues. Trimming pared 0 bases from V and 4 bases from J, leaving 15 bases between. The germline V gene encodes CDR1 GTSNPN and CDR2 SVGIG (reference sequence). CDR3 bases: TGTGCCTGGAGTGTCCGAGGAGGAGATCGCACTGAAGCTTTCTTT. This codes for CAWSVRGGDRTEAFF.

CDR3 DNA sequence: TGTGCCGCCCAAGGGAGACAGGACTATGGCTACACCTTC. It is translated as CAAQGRQDYGYTF. The J gene is TRBJ1-2, the V gene TRBV6-5; TRBD1 is a possible D gene (6 bases). The V gene's germline CDR1 is MNHEY and CDR2 SVGAGI. The CDR3 is 13 amino acids. V lost 11 bases and J 3 bases, leaving 16 bases between the germline ends.

This sequence joins TRBV11-3 and TRBJ2-1; possible D gene TRBD2, 7 bases. Trimming pared 5 bases from V and 8 bases from J, leaving 10 bases between. Germline lookup yields CDR1 SGHNT and CDR2 YENEEA. The CDR3 length is 12 residues. In nucleotides, the CDR3 is TGTGCCAGCAGCCCGGGGGGCCATGAGCAGTTCTTC. It yields the protein CASSPGGHEQFF.

V is TRBV9 and J is TRBJ1-1, with a possible D match to TRBD1 (5 bases). There are 13 residues in the CDR3. V was clipped by 4 bases and J by 7 bases, with 14 bases between them. CDR1 and CDR2 (germline): SGDLS, YYNGEE. The CDR3 spells CASSPRGRDEAFF. The CDR3 nucleotides are TGTGCCAGCAGCCCACGAGGCAGGGATGAAGCTTTCTTT.

This chain links TRBV7-7 with TRBJ2-5; 9 nucleotides agree with TRBD1. Germline CDR1 SSHAT, CDR2 FNYEAQ (reference sequence). The V gene end was trimmed by 6 bases and the J gene end by 6 bases; junction bases not matched to a gene: 8. The CDR3 extends over 14 amino acids. This chain's CDR3 is CASSFTGGAQTQYF. The CDR3 DNA reads as TGTGCCAGCAGTTTCACAGGGGGCGCGCAGACCCAGTACTTC. The variable domain in full, with the rest retrieved from reference TRBV7-7 and TRBJ2-5, is GAGVSQSPRYKVTKRGQDVTLRCDPISSHATLYWYQQALGQGPEFLTYFNYEAQPDKSGLPSDRFSAERPEGSISTLTIQRTEQRDSAMYRCASSFTGGAQTQYFGPGTRLLVL.

The CDR3 sequence: CASSQPHRGRGETQYF. As DNA, the CDR3 is TGTGCCAGCAGTCAACCCCACAGGGGGCGCGGGGAGACCCAGTACTTC. J is TRBJ2-5 and V is TRBV5-4, with 9 bases that match TRBD1. The germline CDR1 and CDR2 sequences are SGHNT and YYREEE (reference sequence). The junction had 13 bases not matched to a gene; V was cut back by 5 bases and J by 5 bases. The CDR3 has 16 residues.

V usage is TRBV27 and J usage is TRBJ2-7; D is possibly TRBD1 (6 bases). The CDR3 contains 15 residues. Trimming pared 6 bases from V and 2 bases from J, leaving 17 bases between. Germline CDR1 and CDR2: MNHEY and SMNVEV (reference sequence). The CDR3 DNA is TGTGCCAGCAGGTTAATACAGGGACCAACCTACGAGCAGTACTTC. Amino acids: CASRLIQGPTYEQYF.

The chain combines TRBV30 with TRBJ2-7; D possibly corresponds to TRBD2 (5 bases). Germline V gene sequence: CDR1 GTSNPN, CDR2 SVGIG (reference sequence). This CDR3 comprises 13 residues. The germline V and J ends were trimmed by 4 bases and 0 bases, with 10 bases remaining between them. CDR3 sequence: CAWKGDNSYEQYF. The CDR3 bases are TGTGCCTGGAAGGGAGACAACTCCTACGAGCAGTACTTC.

The gene calls are TRBV19 and TRBJ1-6; D is unclear. V shed 3 bases and J shed 14 bases, with 20 bases lying between them. The CDR3 has 15 amino acids. The germline CDR1 and CDR2 sequences are LNHDA and SQIVND (reference sequence). The CDR3: CASSISDTAGVALHF. CDR3 in DNA: TGTGCCAGTAGTATCTCGGATACTGCCGGGGTGGCCCTCCACTTT.